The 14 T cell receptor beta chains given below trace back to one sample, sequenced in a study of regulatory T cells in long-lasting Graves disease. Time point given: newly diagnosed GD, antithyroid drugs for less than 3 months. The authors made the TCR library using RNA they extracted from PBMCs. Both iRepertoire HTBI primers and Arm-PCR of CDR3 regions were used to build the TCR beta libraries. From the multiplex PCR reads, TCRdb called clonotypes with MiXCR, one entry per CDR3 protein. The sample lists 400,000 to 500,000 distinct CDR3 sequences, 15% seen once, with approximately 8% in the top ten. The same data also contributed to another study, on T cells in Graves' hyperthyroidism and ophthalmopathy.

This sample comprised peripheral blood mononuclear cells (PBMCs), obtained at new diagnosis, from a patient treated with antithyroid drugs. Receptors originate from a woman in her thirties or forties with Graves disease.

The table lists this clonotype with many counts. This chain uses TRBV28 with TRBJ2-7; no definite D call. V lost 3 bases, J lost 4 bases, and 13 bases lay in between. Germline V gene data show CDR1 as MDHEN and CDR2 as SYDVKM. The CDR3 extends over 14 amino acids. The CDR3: CASSLEASGYEQYF. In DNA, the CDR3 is TGTGCCAGCAGTTTGGAAGCATCGGGTTACGAGCAGTACTTC.

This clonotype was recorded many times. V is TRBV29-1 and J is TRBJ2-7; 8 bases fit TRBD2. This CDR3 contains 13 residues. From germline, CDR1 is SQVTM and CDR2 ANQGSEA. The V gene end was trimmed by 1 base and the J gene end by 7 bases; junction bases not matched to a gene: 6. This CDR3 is CSVEVTGGREQYF. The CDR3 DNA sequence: TGCAGCGTTGAAGTCACGGGAGGGAGGGAGCAGTACTTC.

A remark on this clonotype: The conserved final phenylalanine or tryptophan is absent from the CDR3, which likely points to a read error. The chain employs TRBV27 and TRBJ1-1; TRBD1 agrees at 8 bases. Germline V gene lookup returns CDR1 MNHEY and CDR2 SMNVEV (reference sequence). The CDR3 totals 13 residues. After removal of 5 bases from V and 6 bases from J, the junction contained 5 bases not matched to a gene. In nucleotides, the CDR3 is TGTGCCAGCAGTCTCAGGGGGCTCGCTGAAGCTTTCCTT. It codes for CASSLRGLAEAFL.

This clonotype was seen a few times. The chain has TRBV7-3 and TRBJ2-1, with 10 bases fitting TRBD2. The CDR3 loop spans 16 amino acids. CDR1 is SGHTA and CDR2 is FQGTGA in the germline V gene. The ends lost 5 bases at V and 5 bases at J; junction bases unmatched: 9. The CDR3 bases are TGTGCCAGCAGCCCGACGGGACTAGCGAAAAACAATGAGCAGTTCTTC. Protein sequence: CASSPTGLAKNNEQFF.

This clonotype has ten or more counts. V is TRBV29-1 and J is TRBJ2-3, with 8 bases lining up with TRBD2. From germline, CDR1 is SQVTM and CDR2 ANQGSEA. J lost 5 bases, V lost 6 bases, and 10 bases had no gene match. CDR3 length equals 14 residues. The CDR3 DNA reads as TGCAGCGTGCCTACGGGAGGGCCTGTAGATACGCAGTATTTT. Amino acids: CSVPTGGPVDTQYF.

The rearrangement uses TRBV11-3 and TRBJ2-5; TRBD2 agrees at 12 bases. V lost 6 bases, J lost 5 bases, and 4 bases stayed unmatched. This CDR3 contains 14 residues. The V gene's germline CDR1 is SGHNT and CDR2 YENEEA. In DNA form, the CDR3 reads TGTGCCAGCAGTTCGACTAGCGGGAGTGAGACCCAGTACTTC. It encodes CASSSTSGSETQYF.

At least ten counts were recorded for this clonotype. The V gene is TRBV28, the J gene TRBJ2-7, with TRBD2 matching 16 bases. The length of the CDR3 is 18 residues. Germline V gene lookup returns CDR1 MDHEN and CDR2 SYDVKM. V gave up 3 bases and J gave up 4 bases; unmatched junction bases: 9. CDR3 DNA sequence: TGTGCCAGCAGTTTTACGACCTCGGGACTAGCGGGAGGGTACGAGCAGTACTTC. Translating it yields CASSFTTSGLAGGYEQYF.

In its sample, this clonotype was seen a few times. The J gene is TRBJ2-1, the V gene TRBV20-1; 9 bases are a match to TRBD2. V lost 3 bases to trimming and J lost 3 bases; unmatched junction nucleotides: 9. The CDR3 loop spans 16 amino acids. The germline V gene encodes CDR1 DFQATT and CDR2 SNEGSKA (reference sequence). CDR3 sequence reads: CSASPRGGRVYNEQFF. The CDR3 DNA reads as TGCAGTGCTAGTCCCCGTGGCGGGAGGGTCTACAATGAGCAGTTCTTC.

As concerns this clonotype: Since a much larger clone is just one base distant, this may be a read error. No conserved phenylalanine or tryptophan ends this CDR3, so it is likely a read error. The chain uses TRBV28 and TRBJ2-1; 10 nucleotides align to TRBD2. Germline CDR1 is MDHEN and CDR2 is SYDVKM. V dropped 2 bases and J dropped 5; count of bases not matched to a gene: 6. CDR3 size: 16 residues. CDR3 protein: CASSLQALAGDNEQFS. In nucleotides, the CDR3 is TGTGCCAGCAGTTTACAAGCGCTAGCGGGAGACAATGAGCAGTTCTCC.

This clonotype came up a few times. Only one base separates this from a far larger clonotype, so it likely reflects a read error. CDR3 nucleotides: TGTGCCAGCAGTGAAGGGGCTAGCGGGAGCAATGAGCAGTACTTC. Protein: CASSEGASGSNEQYF. The V call is TRBV2, the J call TRBJ2-7, with 10 bases fitting TRBD2. Looked up from germline, CDR1 is SNHLY and CDR2 is FYNNEI. This CDR3 region has 15 residues. Unmatched junction bases numbered 7, after V lost 1 base and J lost 7 bases.

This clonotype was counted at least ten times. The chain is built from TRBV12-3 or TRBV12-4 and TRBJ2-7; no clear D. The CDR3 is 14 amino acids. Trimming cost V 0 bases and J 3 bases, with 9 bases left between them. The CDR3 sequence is CASSLAGIDYEQYF. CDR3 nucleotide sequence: TGTGCCAGCAGTTTAGCGGGGATCGACTACGAGCAGTACTTC.

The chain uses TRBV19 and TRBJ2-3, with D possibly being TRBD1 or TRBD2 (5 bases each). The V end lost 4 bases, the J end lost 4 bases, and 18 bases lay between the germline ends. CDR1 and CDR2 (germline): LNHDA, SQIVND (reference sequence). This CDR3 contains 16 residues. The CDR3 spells CASSRQGTTGADTQYF. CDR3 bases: TGTGCCAGTAGTAGGCAGGGAACAACCGGGGCAGATACGCAGTATTTT.

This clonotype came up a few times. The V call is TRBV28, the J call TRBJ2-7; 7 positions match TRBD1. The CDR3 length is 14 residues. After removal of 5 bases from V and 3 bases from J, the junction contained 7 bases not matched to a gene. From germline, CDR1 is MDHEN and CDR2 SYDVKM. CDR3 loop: CASSPGGQNYEQYF. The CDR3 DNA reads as TGTGCCAGCAGTCCAGGGGGACAGAACTACGAGCAGTACTTC.

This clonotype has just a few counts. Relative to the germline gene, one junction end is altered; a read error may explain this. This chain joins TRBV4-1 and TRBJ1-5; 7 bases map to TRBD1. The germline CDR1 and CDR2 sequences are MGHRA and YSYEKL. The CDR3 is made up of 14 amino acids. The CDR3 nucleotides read TGCGCCAGCATCCAAGGACAGGTCAATCAGCCCCAGCATTTT. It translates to CASIQGQVNQPQHF.